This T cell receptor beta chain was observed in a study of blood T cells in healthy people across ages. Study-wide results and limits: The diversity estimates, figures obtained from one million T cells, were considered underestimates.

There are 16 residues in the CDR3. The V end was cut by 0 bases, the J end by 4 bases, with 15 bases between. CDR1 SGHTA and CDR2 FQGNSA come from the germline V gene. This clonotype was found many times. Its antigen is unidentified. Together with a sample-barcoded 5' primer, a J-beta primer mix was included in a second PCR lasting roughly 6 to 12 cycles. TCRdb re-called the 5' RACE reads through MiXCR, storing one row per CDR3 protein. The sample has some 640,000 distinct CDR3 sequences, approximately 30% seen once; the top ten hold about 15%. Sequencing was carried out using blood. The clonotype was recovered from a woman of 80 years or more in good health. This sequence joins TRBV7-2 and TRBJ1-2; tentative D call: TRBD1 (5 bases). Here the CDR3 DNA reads TGTGCCAGCAGCTTAGCGGGGGGAGGGGTCGCCTATGGCTACACCTTC. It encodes CASSLAGGGVAYGYTF.